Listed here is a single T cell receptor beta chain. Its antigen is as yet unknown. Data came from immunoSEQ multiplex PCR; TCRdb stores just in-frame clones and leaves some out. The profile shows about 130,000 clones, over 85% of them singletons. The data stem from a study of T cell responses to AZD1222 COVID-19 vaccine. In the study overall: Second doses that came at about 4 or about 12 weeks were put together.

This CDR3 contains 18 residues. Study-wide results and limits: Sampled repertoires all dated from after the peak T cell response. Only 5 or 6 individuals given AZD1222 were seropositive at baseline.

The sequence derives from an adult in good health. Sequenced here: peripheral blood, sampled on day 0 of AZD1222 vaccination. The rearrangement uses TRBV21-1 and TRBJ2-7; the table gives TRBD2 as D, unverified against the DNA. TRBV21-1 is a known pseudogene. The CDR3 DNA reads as TGTGCCAGCAGACTGGCGGGAGAGGATGGGGGGAGCTCCTACGAGCAGTACTTC. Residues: CASRLAGEDGGSSYEQYF.